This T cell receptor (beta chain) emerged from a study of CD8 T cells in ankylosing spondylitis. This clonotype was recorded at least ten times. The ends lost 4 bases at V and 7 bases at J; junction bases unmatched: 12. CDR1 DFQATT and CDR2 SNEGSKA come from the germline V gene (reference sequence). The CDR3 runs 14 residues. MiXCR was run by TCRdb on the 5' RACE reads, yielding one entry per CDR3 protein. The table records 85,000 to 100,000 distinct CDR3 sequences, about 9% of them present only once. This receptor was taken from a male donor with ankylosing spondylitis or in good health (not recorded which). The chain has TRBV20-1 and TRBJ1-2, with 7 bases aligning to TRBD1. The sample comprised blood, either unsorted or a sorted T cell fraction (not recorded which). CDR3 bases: TGCAGTGCTAACCTACTGACAGGGAGGGGTGGCTACACCTTC. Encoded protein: CSANLLTGRGGYTF.